Each of the 16 T cell receptor beta chains below was sequenced from the same sample in a study of cytomegalovirus exposure and HLA in healthy donors. Assay: immunoSEQ multiplex PCR; the TCRdb copy retains only in-frame clones and omits some. The profile shows 150,000 to 200,000 clones, approximately 96% of them singletons. Sequenced sample: PBMCs. Receptor source: a woman aged 18 to 35 in good health and CMV-seronegative.

This rearrangement joins TRBV27 to TRBJ2-7; no clear D. This CDR3 comprises 15 residues. Per the germline V gene, CDR1 is MNHEY and CDR2 is SMNVEV (reference sequence). The V end was cut by 5 bases, the J end by 1 base, with 15 bases between. CDR3 sequence reads: CASSQTLFLSYEQYF. DNA of the CDR3: TGTGCCAGCAGTCAGACACTTTTTTTGTCCTACGAGCAGTACTTC.

CDR3 nucleotide sequence: TGTGCCAGCAGCCTCCGGGACAGCTCCTACGAGCAGTACTTC. Translation: CASSLRDSSYEQYF. The genes are TRBV4-2 and TRBJ2-7; 7 bases fit TRBD1. CDR1 LGHNA and CDR2 YNFKEQ come from the germline V gene. V gave up 4 bases and J gave up 0 bases; unmatched junction bases: 3. There are 14 residues in the CDR3.

This clone was recorded only once. The genes are TRBV2 and TRBJ2-1, with 9 nucleotides matching TRBD2. Trimming removed 6 bases from V and 2 bases from J; junction bases left unmatched: 5. The CDR3 has 15 amino acids. Germline loops: CDR1 SNHLY, CDR2 FYNNEI. The CDR3 DNA is TGTGCCAGCAGATTTGGACTAGCGCCCTACAATGAGCAGTTCTTC. As protein: CASRFGLAPYNEQFF.

DNA for the CDR3: TGTGCCAGCAGCCAAGATAAGGACAGGGGGCGAGAATCCTATAATTCACCCCTCCACTTT. It encodes CASSQDKDRGRESYNSPLHF. V and J are TRBV4-2 and TRBJ1-6; 11 bases fit TRBD1. Germline CDR1 and CDR2: LGHNA and YNFKEQ. The length of the CDR3 is 20 residues. V lost 0 bases to trimming and J lost 1 base; unmatched junction nucleotides: 8.

V is TRBV9 and J is TRBJ1-1, with D perhaps matching TRBD1 (6 bases). This CDR3 contains 14 residues. The V end lost 3 bases, the J end lost 1 base, and 10 bases lay between the germline ends. Germline CDR1 and CDR2: SGDLS and YYNGEE. CDR3 amino acids: CASSDGTPNTEAFF. CDR3 DNA sequence: TGTGCCAGCAGCGACGGGACACCGAACACTGAAGCTTTCTTT. The full variable domain, in which reference TRBV9 and TRBJ1-1 provide the parts outside the CDR3, is DSGVTQTPKHLITATGQRVTLRCSPRSGDLSVYWYQQSLDQGLQFLIQYYNGEERAKGNILERFSAQQFPDLHSELNLSSLELGDSALYFCASSDGTPNTEAFFGQGTRLTVV.

This chain connects TRBV13 to TRBJ2-3, with 9 bases that match TRBD2. Germline-derived CDR1 and CDR2 are PRHDT and FYEKMQ (reference sequence). The V gene end was trimmed by 3 bases and the J gene end by 1 base; junction bases not matched to a gene: 5. The CDR3 runs to 16 residues. The CDR3 DNA is TGTGCCAGCAGCTTGTGGCGGGGGGGCGGCACAGATACGCAGTATTTT. This sequence encodes CASSLWRGGGTDTQYF.

Here the CDR3 reads CASSMRGANEKLFF. CDR3 in DNA: TGTGCCAGTAGTATGCGGGGAGCTAATGAAAAACTGTTTTTT. The chain is built from TRBV19 and TRBJ1-4, with D uncertain. CDR3 size: 14 residues. V lost 3 bases and J 3 bases, leaving 8 bases between the germline ends. Looked up from germline, CDR1 is LNHDA and CDR2 is SQIVND (reference sequence).

The J gene is TRBJ2-7, the V gene TRBV15, with D perhaps matching TRBD1 (5 bases). The V gene's germline CDR1 is LNHNV and CDR2 YYDKDF (reference sequence). Trimming removed 0 bases from V and 4 bases from J, with 13 bases in between. The CDR3 is 15 amino acids. The CDR3 loop is CATSREVWGEYEQYF. CDR3 DNA: TGTGCCACCAGCAGAGAAGTTTGGGGCGAGTACGAGCAGTACTTC.

This chain links TRBV5-4 with TRBJ2-1; 9 bases fit TRBD1. J lost 9 bases, V lost 1 base, and 8 bases had no gene match. Germline V gene sequence: CDR1 SGHNT, CDR2 YYREEE (reference sequence). The CDR3 covers 15 residues. Here the CDR3 DNA reads TGTGCCAGCAGCTTGCCGGGACAGGGTTATACTGAGCAGTTCTTC. It codes for CASSLPGQGYTEQFF.

The chain combines TRBV11-2 with TRBJ2-5; the match to TRBD1 covers 9 bases. This CDR3 contains 15 residues. Germline V lookup: CDR1 SGHAT, CDR2 FQNNGV. V trimming: 5 bases; J trimming: 6 bases; junction bases outside the gene matches: 10. CDR3 in amino acids: CASSVTSQGAQTQYF. The CDR3 bases are TGTGCCAGCAGCGTCACATCACAGGGGGCGCAGACCCAGTACTTC.

The chain joins TRBV6-6 to TRBJ2-2, with D possibly matching TRBD1 (6 bases). Trimming stripped 6 bases from V and 6 bases from J, with 8 bases between. Germline values: CDR1 MNHNY, CDR2 SVGAGI (reference sequence). This CDR3 has 12 residues. CDR3 sequence: CASRKGAGELFF. CDR3 nucleotides: TGTGCCAGCAGGAAGGGGGCCGGGGAGCTGTTTTTT.

The chain carries TRBV4-3 and TRBJ2-2, with D perhaps matching TRBD2 (5 bases). The CDR3 runs to 15 residues. Trimming removed 6 bases at V and 1 base at J, with 12 bases between. Germline V gene sequence: CDR1 LGHNA, CDR2 YSLEER. The DNA of the CDR3 is TGCGCCAGCAGAGCGGACCCAGGGAACACCGGGGAGCTGTTTTTT. Residues: CASRADPGNTGELFF.

CDR3 region: CASSLRTGANSNEQFF. The CDR3 DNA reads as TGCGCCAGCAGCTTGAGGACAGGGGCAAATAGCAATGAGCAGTTCTTC. The chain couples TRBV5-1 to TRBJ2-1; TRBD1 aligns across 9 bases. CDR3 length equals 16 residues. CDR1 and CDR2 (germline): SGHRS, YFSETQ. V shed 1 base, J shed 6 bases, and the junction held 8 bases outside the gene matches. Together with reference TRBV5-1 and TRBJ2-1, the CDR3 gives the full variable domain: KAGVTQTPRYLIKTRGQQVTLSCSPISGHRSVSWYQQTPGQGLQFLFEYFSETQRNKGNFPGRFSGRQFSNSRSEMNVSTLELGDSALYLCASSLRTGANSNEQFFGPGTRLTVL.

CDR3 coding DNA: TGTGCCAGCAGTGAAAATTTAGGGGCGGGGAAGCAGTATTTT. The encoded protein is CASSENLGAGKQYF. The V and J genes are TRBV6-1 and TRBJ2-3, with D tentatively TRBD2 (6 bases). In germline, CDR1 is MNHNS, CDR2 SASEGT. This CDR3 region has 14 residues. Trimming removed 2 bases from V and 11 bases from J, with 17 bases in between.

The CDR3 reads CASRETGRAYEQYF. The CDR3 DNA reads TGCGCCAGCAGAGAGACAGGGAGAGCCTACGAGCAGTACTTC. This chain links TRBV10-2 with TRBJ2-7; 7 bases agree with TRBD1. The CDR3 is 14 residues long. The germline V gene encodes CDR1 WSHSY and CDR2 SAAADI. J gave up 2 bases and V 6 bases, and 7 bases lay outside the gene matches.

The rearrangement links TRBV18 to TRBJ1-5; 8 bases agree with TRBD1. V trimming: 2 bases; J trimming: 0 bases; junction bases outside the gene matches: 0. This CDR3 has 15 residues. Per the germline V gene, CDR1 is KGHSH and CDR2 is LQKENI. The CDR3 DNA reads TGTGCCAGCTCACCAGACAGGGGTAGCAATCAGCCCCAGCATTTT. This encodes CASSPDRGSNQPQHF.